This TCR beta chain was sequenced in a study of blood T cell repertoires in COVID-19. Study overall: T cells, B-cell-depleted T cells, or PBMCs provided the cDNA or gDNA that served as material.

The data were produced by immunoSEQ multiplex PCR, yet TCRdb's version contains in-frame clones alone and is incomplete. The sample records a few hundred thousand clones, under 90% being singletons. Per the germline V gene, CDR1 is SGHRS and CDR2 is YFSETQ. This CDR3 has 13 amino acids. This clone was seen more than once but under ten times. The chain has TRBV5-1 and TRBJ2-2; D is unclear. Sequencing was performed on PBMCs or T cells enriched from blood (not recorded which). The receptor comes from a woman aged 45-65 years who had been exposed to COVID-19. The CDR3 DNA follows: TGCGCTTCGAGGCCGAAGGACACCGGGGAGCTGTTTTTT. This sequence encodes CASRPKDTGELFF.